This is a list of T cell receptor beta chains from one sample in a study of shared clonotypes between healthy human individuals. Generated by immunoSEQ multiplex PCR, the TCRdb table keeps only in-frame clones and is missing some. Of 1.5 million to 1.9 million clones listed, around 98% are singletons. The sequencing input was naive CD4+ T cells sorted from blood. All receptors come from a man younger than 45 in good health. The CDR3 runs from the conserved cysteine through the conserved F or W. A D gene is named only where the DNA matches it firmly. Size is omitted from some rows. Given values are once, few, many or a class for expanded clones.

>TRBV9|.|.|TRBJ2-6
CASSRKSGANVLTF
TGTGCCAGCAGCCGAAAGTCCGGGGCCAACGTCCTGACTTTC
>TRBV28|.|.|TRBJ2-7
CASGGPSTGNYEQYF
TGTGCCAGCGGGGGACCCTCCACAGGGAACTACGAGCAGTACTTC
>TRBV18|.|.|TRBJ1-4
CASSPEGNREKLFF
TGTGCCAGCTCACCTGAGGGTAATCGAGAAAAACTGTTTTTT
>TRBV11-2|TRBD2|.|TRBJ2-7
CASSKGLAGGYEQYF
TGTGCCAGCAGCAAGGGACTAGCGGGAGGATACGAGCAGTACTTC
>TRBV11-3|.|.|TRBJ2-7
CASSGGGSYEQYF
TGTGCCAGCTCCGGAGGGGGTTCTTACGAGCAGTACTTC
>TRBV10-3|TRBD2|.|TRBJ2-5
CAISESHSIAGGQETQYF
TGTGCCATCAGTGAGTCGCATAGTATAGCGGGAGGCCAAGAGACCCAGTACTTC
>TRBV9|TRBD1|.|TRBJ2-1
CASSPPWTGPSEQFF
TGTGCCAGCAGCCCCCCCTGGACAGGGCCCAGTGAGCAGTTCTTC
>TRBV2|.|.|TRBJ1-5
CASSIGRDNQPQHF
TGTGCCAGCAGTATTGGCCGGGATAATCAGCCCCAGCATTTT
>TRBV18|.|.|TRBJ2-3
CASSPLSLPASPDTQYF
TGTGCCAGCTCACCACTCTCCCTCCCGGCGTCTCCAGATACGCAGTATTTT
>TRBV25-1|.|.|TRBJ1-2
CASSSDGVNYGYTF
TGTGCCAGCAGTAGTGACGGAGTTAACTATGGCTACACCTTC
>TRBV19|.|.|TRBJ1-5
CASDTPARGNQPQHF
TGTGCCAGTGATACCCCGGCCAGGGGCAATCAGCCCCAGCATTTT
>TRBV6-1|.|.|TRBJ1-1
CASSEPNTEAFF
TGTGCCAGCAGTGAACCTAACACTGAAGCTTTCTTT
>TRBV30|.|.|TRBJ1-4
CAWSVAAANGEKLFF
TGTGCCTGGAGTGTTGCGGCAGCTAACGGCGAAAAACTGTTTTTT
>TRBV5-6|.|.|TRBJ2-7
CASSRNRVSLGYEQYF
TGTGCCAGCTCCCGGAACAGGGTCTCCCTTGGCTACGAGCAGTACTTC
>TRBV9|.|.|TRBJ2-6
CASSPRGSGANVLTF
TGTGCCAGCAGCCCCCGGGGCTCTGGGGCCAACGTCCTGACTTTC
>TRBV6-1|.|.|TRBJ2-7
CASREGTYSYEQYF
TGTGCCAGCAGGGAGGGGACTTACTCCTACGAGCAGTACTTC
>TRBV5-1|TRBD2|.|TRBJ2-1
CASSLDLAGAREQFF
TGCGCCAGCAGCTTGGATTTAGCGGGAGCCCGGGAGCAGTTCTTC
>TRBV13|TRBD1|.|TRBJ1-2
CASSLSSVLGQNYGYTF
TGTGCCAGCAGCTTATCGTCAGTTTTGGGACAGAACTATGGCTACACCTTC
>TRBV7-9|TRBD2|.|TRBJ2-3
CASSLGAGGTTDTQYF
TGTGCCAGCAGCTTAGGGGCGGGAGGCACCACAGATACGCAGTATTTT
>TRBV2|TRBD1|.|TRBJ1-2
CATMLIQGARGYTF
TGTGCCACGATGTTAATACAGGGGGCGCGTGGCTACACCTTC
>TRBV19|.|.|TRBJ1-5
CASSIDLSSNQPQHF
TGTGCCAGTAGTATAGATCTATCTAGCAATCAGCCCCAGCATTTT
>TRBV5-1|TRBD1|.|TRBJ2-7
CASSMDRANPYEQYF
TGCGCCAGCAGCATGGACAGGGCTAACCCCTACGAGCAGTACTTC
>TRBV19|.|.|TRBJ1-2
CASSRRQTTNYGYTF
TGTGCCAGTAGTAGACGACAGACCACTAACTATGGCTACACCTTC
>TRBV5-4|TRBD1|once|TRBJ1-1
CASSLPGTANTEAFF
TGTGCCAGCAGCTTACCCGGGACAGCCAACACTGAAGCTTTCTTT
>TRBV29-1|TRBD1|.|TRBJ2-3
CSVEDPGTGGAPGTDTQYF
TGCAGCGTTGAAGATCCGGGGACAGGGGGCGCGCCCGGCACAGATACGCAGTATTTT
>TRBV5-1|TRBD2|.|TRBJ2-3
CASRDYYTQYF
TGCGCCAGTCGGGACTACTATACGCAGTATTTT
>TRBV7-2|.|once|TRBJ1-2
CASSLRPRANANGYTF
TGTGCCAGCAGCTTAAGGCCCCGGGCCAATGCTAACGGCTACACCTTC
>TRBV6-1|TRBD1|.|TRBJ2-2
CASIRDRGVAGELFF
TGTGCCAGCATAAGGGACAGGGGTGTCGCCGGGGAGCTGTTTTTT
>TRBV5-1|TRBD1|.|TRBJ2-1
CASSLADRGYNEQFF
TGCGCCAGCAGCTTGGCCGACAGGGGTTACAATGAGCAGTTCTTC
>TRBV5-1|TRBD1|.|TRBJ1-5
CASSLEGAGGQPQHF
TGCGCCAGCAGCTTAGAGGGGGCAGGAGGACAGCCCCAGCATTTT
>TRBV4-2|.|.|TRBJ1-4
CASSQGWGTNEKLFF
TGTGCCAGCAGCCAAGGCTGGGGAACTAATGAAAAACTGTTTTTT
>TRBV18|.|.|TRBJ2-3
CASSPPTGTNRTDTQYF
TGTGCCAGCTCACCACCAACCGGGACAAATCGCACAGATACGCAGTATTTT
>TRBV10-3|TRBD1|.|TRBJ2-3
CATRGTGSGTDTQYF
TGTGCCACCAGGGGGACAGGGAGTGGCACAGATACGCAGTATTTT
>TRBV5-8|TRBD2|.|TRBJ2-4
CASSFRGDKNIQYF
TGTGCCAGCAGCTTCCGGGGGGACAAAAACATTCAGTACTTC
>TRBV6-5|.|.|TRBJ2-7
CASSSQREQYF
TGTGCCAGCAGCTCCCAACGCGAGCAGTACTTC
>TRBV27|TRBD1|.|TRBJ1-2
CASSRTGDYGYTF
TGTGCCAGCAGTCGGACAGGGGACTATGGCTACACCTTC
>TRBV2|.|.|TRBJ1-4
CASRDSRRTNEKLFF
TGTGCCAGCAGGGACTCAAGGCGGACTAATGAAAAACTGTTTTTT
>TRBV5-1|.|.|TRBJ2-2
CASSLINTGELFF
TGCGCCAGCAGCCTTATTAACACCGGGGAGCTGTTTTTT
>TRBV29-1|TRBD1|.|TRBJ2-1
CSARGTPNYNEQFF
TGCAGCGCCAGGGGGACCCCAAACTACAATGAGCAGTTCTTC
>TRBV7-9|TRBD2|.|TRBJ2-1
CASSYGGLAATYNEQFF
TGTGCCAGCAGCTACGGCGGACTAGCGGCTACCTACAATGAGCAGTTCTTC
>TRBV27|.|.|TRBJ2-3
CATLVQGWTDTQYF
TGTGCCACCCTAGTCCAGGGGTGGACAGATACGCAGTATTTT
>TRBV2|TRBD1|.|TRBJ1-4
CASSGGGAGEKLFF
TGTGCCAGCAGTGGAGGGGGCGCAGGTGAAAAACTGTTTTTT
>TRBV11-3|.|once|TRBJ2-1
CASSLVPPGHNEQFF
TGTGCCAGCAGCTTAGTTCCCCCGGGGCACAATGAGCAGTTCTTC
>TRBV7-9|TRBD1|.|TRBJ2-7
CASSLGGWGQGAYEQYF
TGTGCCAGCAGCTTAGGGGGCTGGGGACAGGGCGCCTACGAGCAGTACTTC
>TRBV28|TRBD1|few|TRBJ1-4
CASRQTGNEKLFF
TGTGCCAGCAGACAGACAGGGAATGAAAAACTGTTTTTT
>TRBV5-6|TRBD1|.|TRBJ2-7
CASSYPRDRVIRSYEQYF
TGTGCCAGCAGCTACCCCCGGGACAGGGTAATCCGCTCCTACGAGCAGTACTTC
>TRBV5-1|TRBD2|.|TRBJ2-1
CASSLGLAGGHNEQFF
TGCGCCAGCAGCTTAGGACTAGCGGGAGGACACAATGAGCAGTTCTTC
>TRBV5-4|TRBD2|.|TRBJ2-7
CASSFLKGLAGEKPYEQYF
TGTGCCAGCAGCTTTCTGAAGGGACTAGCGGGAGAAAAGCCCTACGAGCAGTACTTC
>TRBV5-6|.|once|TRBJ1-5
CASSLSTQMRNNQPQHF
TGTGCCAGCAGCTTGTCGACCCAAATGCGGAACAATCAGCCCCAGCATTTT
>TRBV5-1|TRBD1|.|TRBJ2-5
CASSRTTGVVETQYF
TGCGCCAGCAGTCGAACAACAGGGGTGGTAGAGACCCAGTACTTC
>TRBV10-1|.|.|TRBJ2-1
CASSQGLGGNEQFF
TGCGCCAGCAGCCAGGGGTTAGGGGGGAATGAGCAGTTCTTC
>TRBV6-1|TRBD2|.|TRBJ2-7
CASSAARTSGSYEQYF
TGTGCCAGCAGTGCAGCGAGGACTAGCGGAAGTTACGAGCAGTACTTC
>TRBV27|.|.|TRBJ2-3
CASSLKGTDTQYF
TGTGCCAGCAGTTTAAAAGGCACAGATACGCAGTATTTT